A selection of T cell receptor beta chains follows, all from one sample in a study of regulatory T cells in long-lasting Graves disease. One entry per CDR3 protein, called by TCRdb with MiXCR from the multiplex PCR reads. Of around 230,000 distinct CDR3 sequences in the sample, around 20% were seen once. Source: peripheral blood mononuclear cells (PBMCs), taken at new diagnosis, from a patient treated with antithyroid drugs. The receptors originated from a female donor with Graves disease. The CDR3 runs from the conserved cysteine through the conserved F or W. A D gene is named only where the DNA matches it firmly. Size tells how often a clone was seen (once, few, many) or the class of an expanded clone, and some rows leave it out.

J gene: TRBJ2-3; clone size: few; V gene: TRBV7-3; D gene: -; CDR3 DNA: TGTGCCAGCAGCCCGTCCAGGGTGAGCACAGATACGCAGTATTTT; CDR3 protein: CASSPSRVSTDTQYF
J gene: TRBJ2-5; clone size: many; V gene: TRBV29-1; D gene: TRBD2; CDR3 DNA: TGCAGCGTTGAGGGGGGGGTCGAGCGGGTGACCCAGTACTTC; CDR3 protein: CSVEGGVERVTQYF
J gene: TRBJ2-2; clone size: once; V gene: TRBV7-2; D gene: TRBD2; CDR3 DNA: TGTGCCAGCAGCTGGGGGAGGGGACCGAACACCGGGGAGCTGTTTTTT; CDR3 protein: CASSWGRGPNTGELFF
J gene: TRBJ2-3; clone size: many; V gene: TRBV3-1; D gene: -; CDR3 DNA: TGTGCCAGCAGTGTTGCGGTTAGCACAGATACGCAGTATTTT; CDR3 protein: CASSVAVSTDTQYF
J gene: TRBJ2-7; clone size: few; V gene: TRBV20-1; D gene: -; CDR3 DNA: TGCAGTGCTAGGAACCCTAGCTCCTACGAGCAGTACTTC; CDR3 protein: CSARNPSSYEQYF
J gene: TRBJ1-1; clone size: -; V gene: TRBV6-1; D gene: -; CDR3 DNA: TGTGCCAGCGCTCATAGCGCTGAAGCTTTCTTT; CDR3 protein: CASAHSAEAFF
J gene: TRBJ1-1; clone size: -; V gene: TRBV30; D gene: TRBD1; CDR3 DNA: TGTGCCTGGGGGGGACAGGGAGGGAACACTGAAGCTTTCTTT; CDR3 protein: CAWGGQGGNTEAFF
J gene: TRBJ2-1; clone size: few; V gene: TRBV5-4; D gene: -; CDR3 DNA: TGTGCCAGCAGCTTGGGGGGTCTGAACAATGAGCAGTTCTTC; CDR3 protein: CASSLGGLNNEQFF
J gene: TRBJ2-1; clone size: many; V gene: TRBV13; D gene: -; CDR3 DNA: TGTGCCAGCAGCTTAGTAGGGTACAATGAGCAGTTCTTC; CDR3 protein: CASSLVGYNEQFF
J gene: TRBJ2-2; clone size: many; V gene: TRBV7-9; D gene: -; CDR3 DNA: TGTGCCAGCAGCTGGGGACAATCCGGGGAGCTGTTTTTT; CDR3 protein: CASSWGQSGELFF
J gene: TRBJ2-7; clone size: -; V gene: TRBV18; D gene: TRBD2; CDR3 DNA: TGTGCCAGCTCACCTCAAACCGTACCCTCAAGCGGGAGGGCCTACGAGCAGTACTTC; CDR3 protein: CASSPQTVPSSGRAYEQYF
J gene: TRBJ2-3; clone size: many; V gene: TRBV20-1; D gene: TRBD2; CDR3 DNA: TGCAGTGCTAGAGATGTGGCTAGCGGGACCACAGATACGCAGTATTTT; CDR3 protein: CSARDVASGTTDTQYF
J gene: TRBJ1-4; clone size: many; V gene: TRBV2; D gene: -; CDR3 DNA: TGTGCCAGCAGTGAATTTTTTGGGGCGGGGGAAAAACTGTTTTTT; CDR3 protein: CASSEFFGAGEKLFF
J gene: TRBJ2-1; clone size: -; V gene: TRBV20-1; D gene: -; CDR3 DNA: TGCAGTGCTAGAGATTCGAAACCAGGCAATGAGCAGTTCTTC; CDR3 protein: CSARDSKPGNEQFF
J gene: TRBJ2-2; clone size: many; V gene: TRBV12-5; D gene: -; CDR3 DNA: TGTGCTAGTGGTGGGGACACCAACACCGGGGAGCTGTTTTTT; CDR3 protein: CASGGDTNTGELFF
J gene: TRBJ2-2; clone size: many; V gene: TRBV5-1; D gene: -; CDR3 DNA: TGCGCCAGCAGCCCTGGGACTCCCCGCACCGGGGAGCTGTTTTTT; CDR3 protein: CASSPGTPRTGELFF
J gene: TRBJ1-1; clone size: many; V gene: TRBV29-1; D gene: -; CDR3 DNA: TGCAGCGGGGCCCCGACAGGGAACACTGAAGCTTTCTTT; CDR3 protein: CSGAPTGNTEAFF
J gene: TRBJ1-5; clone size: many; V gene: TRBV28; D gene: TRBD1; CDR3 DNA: TGTGCCAGCAGTGGATCCGGGACAGGGGCGGGCAATCAGCCCCAGCATTTT; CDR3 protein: CASSGSGTGAGNQPQHF
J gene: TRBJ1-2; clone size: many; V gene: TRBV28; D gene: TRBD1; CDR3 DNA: TGTGCCAGCAGCTCATACAGGGGGTATGGCTACACCTTC; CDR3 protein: CASSSYRGYGYTF
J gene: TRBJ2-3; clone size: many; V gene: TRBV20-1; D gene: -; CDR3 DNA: TGCAGTGCTAGAGCGAGGATCACAGATACGCAGTATTTT; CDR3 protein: CSARARITDTQYF
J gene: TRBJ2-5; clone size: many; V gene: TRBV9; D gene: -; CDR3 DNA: TGTGCCAGCAGCGTAGAGGCGGCGGGACTTGAGACCCAGTACTTC; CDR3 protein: CASSVEAAGLETQYF
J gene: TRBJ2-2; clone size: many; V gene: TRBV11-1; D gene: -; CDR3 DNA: TGTGCCAGCTCGGGGAACACCGGGGAGCTGTTTTTT; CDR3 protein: CASSGNTGELFF
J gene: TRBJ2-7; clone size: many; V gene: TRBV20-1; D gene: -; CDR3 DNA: TGCAGTGCTAGAGGCGGGCACGAGCAGTACTTC; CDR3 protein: CSARGGHEQYF
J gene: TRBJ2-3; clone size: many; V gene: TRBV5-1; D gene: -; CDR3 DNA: TGCGCCAGCAGCGAAGGGGGTAGCACAGATACGCAGTATTTT; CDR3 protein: CASSEGGSTDTQYF
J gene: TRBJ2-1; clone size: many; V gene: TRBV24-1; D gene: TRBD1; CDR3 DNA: TGTGCCACCAGTGAACCCGGGACAGGGGGACGAGATGAGCAGTTCTTC; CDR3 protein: CATSEPGTGGRDEQFF
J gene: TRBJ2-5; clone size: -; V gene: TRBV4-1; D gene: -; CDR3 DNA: TGCGCCAGCAGCCAAGCTTCAGCAAGACAAGAGACCCAGTACTTC; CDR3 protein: CASSQASARQETQYF
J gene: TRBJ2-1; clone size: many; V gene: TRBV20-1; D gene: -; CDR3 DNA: TGCAGTGCTAAGGTACTCAATGAGCAGTTCTTC; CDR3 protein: CSAKVLNEQFF
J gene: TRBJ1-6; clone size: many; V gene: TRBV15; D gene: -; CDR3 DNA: TGTGCCACCAGCAGTGGGGACCCTTATAATTCACCCCTCCACTTT; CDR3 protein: CATSSGDPYNSPLHF